The source of this T cell receptor (beta chain) is a study of blood T cell repertoires in COVID-19. CDR3 length equals 16 residues. Trimming cost V 4 bases and J 3 bases; bases outside gene matches: 8. Germline CDR1 and CDR2: MGHDK and SYGVNS. Assay used: immunoSEQ multiplex PCR; TCRdb lists only in-frame clones, some missing. The sample shows around 86,000 clones, about 89% of them seen only once. The chain has TRBV25-1 and TRBJ1-2; TRBD1 aligns across 10 bases. The sequencing sample was made of peripheral blood. The origin of this receptor is a human donor with acute or convalescent COVID-19. The donor label of this sample is uncertain. CDR3: CASSGTDRGKDYGYTF. CDR3 nucleotides: TGTGCCAGCAGTGGGACGGACAGGGGGAAAGACTATGGCTACACCTTC.